This section outlines one TCR beta chain sequence together with its context. This specimen comes from a study of blood T cell repertoires in COVID-19. The overall study: T cells, B-cell-depleted T cells, or PBMCs provided the cDNA or gDNA that served as material.

The table came from immunoSEQ multiplex PCR; TCRdb's copy has only in-frame clones and leaves some out. The sample contains approximately 87,000 clones, 65% to 85% of which appear only once. CDR3 length: 15 residues. The J segment lost 4 bases and the V segment lost 6 bases, leaving 8 bases of the junction unmatched. CDR1 and CDR2 (germline): SNHLY, FYNNEI. Sequencing was carried out using peripheral blood. The chain is built from TRBV2 and TRBJ1-5, with TRBD1 matching 8 bases. This clonotype was sampled from a woman older than 75 with acute or convalescent COVID-19. Here the CDR3 DNA reads TGTGCCAGCAGGCCCGGGACAGGACCAAATCAGCCCCAGCATTTT. Translated, it gives CASRPGTGPNQPQHF.